Below, one T cell receptor (beta chain) is given with its context. Antigen: not known. V lost 6 bases and J lost 8; bases outside the gene matches: 14. The CDR3 runs to 15 residues. Germline CDR1 reads SQVTM; CDR2 reads ANQGSEA. This record belongs to a study of blood T cells in healthy people across ages. Whole-study results and caveats: Fewer expanded clones and more diversity marked long-lived versus aged donors.

It was with a sample-barcoded 5' primer and a J-beta primer mix that a second PCR of about 6 to 12 cycles was run. No fewer than 2.5 million CDR3-containing paired-end reads came from each sample. TCRdb redid the calling of the 5' RACE reads with MiXCR, one entry per CDR3 protein. The sample shows roughly 500,000 distinct CDR3 sequences, 27% of them seen only once. Sequenced sample: blood. The V gene is TRBV29-1, the J gene TRBJ1-4; 8 bases are shared with TRBD1. The sequence came from a woman in her seventies in good health. CDR3 in amino acids: CSVARQRTGQEKLFF. The DNA of the CDR3 is TGCAGCGTCGCCAGGCAGAGGACAGGGCAGGAAAAACTGTTTTTT.